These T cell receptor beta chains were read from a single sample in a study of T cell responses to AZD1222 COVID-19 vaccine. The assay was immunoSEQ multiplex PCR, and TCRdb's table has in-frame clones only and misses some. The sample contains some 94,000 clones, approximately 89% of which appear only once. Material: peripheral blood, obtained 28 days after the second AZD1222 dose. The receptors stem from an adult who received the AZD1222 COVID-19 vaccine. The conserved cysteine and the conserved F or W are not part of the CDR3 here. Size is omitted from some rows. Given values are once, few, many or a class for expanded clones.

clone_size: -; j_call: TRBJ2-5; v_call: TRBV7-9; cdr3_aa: ASSLGAGAEIDQETQY
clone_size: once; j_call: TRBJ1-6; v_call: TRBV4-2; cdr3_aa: ASSQEAGPNSPLH
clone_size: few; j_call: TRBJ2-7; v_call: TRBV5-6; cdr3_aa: ASLRQNLPYEQY
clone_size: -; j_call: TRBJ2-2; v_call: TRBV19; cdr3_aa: ASRNRDRGYPGELF
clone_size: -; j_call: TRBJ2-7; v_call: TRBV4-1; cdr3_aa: ASSQVQNYEQY
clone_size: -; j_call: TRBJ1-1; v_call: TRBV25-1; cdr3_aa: ASVEDTEAF
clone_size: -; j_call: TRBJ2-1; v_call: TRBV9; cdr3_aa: ASSVSGFNEQF
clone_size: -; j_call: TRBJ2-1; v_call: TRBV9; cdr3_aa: ASSVAGSYNEQF
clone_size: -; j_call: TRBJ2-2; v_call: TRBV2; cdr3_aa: ASRGTGNTGELF
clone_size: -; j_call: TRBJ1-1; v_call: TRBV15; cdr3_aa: ATSSFEMGGGPEAF
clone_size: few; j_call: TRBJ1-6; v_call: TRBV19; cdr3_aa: ASSPLNSPLH
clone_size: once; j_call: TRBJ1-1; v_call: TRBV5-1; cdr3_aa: ASSLVAKGNTEAF
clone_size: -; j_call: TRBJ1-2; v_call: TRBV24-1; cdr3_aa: ATSGGPGTVDGYT
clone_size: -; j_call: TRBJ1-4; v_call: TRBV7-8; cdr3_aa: ASSPDRAGLNEKLF
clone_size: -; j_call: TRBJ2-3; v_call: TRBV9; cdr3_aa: ASSAQGWAADTQY
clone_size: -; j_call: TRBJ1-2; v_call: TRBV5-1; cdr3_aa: ASSYAGDYGYT
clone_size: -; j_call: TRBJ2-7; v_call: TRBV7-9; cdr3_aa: ASSQQGLGQY
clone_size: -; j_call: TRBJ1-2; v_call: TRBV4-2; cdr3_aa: ASSQVTGVYGYT
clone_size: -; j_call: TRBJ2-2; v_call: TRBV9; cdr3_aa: ASSVNQGNTGELF
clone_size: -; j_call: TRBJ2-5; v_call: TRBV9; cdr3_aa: ASSVERGSLQETQY
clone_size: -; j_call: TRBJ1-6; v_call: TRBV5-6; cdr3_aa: ASSSGSAGQYNSPLH
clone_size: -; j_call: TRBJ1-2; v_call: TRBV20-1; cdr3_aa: SASSGRTISGLRGYT
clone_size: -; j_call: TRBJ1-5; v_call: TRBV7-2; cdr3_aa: ASSTTGTRQPQH
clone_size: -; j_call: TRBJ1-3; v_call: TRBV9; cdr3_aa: ASSVGSGPGNTIY